Presented here are 10 T cell receptor beta chains from one specimen sequenced in a study of CD8+ T cells in alopecia areata. Treatment of the sample: oral pan-JAK inhibitor, 5-10 mg twice daily. Extraction and reverse transcription of RNA yielded cDNA as the sequencing template. Generated by immunoSEQ multiplex PCR, the TCRdb table keeps only in-frame clones and is missing some. The sample shows 140,000 to 150,000 clones, 45% to 60% of them seen only once. The input for sequencing was CD8+ T cells sorted from blood, taken at week 4, from a patient treated with tofacitinib. The receptors were sampled from a human donor with alopecia areata.

The V call is TRBV4-3, the J call TRBJ1-1, with 8 bases fitting TRBD1. The CDR3 has 13 amino acids. Germline lookup yields CDR1 LGHNA and CDR2 YSLEER. V lost 3 bases and J lost 6; bases outside the gene matches: 3. The CDR3 loop reads CASSQTGDAEAFF. The DNA for the CDR3 is TGCGCCAGCAGCCAGACAGGGGATGCTGAAGCTTTCTTT.

This clone came up a few times. J is TRBJ2-7 and V is TRBV5-4; 8 bases line up with TRBD2. The CDR3 has 14 amino acids. Germline-derived CDR1 and CDR2 are SGHNT and YYREEE (reference sequence). Germline trimming cut 2 bases from V and 2 bases from J; bases unmatched to any gene: 3. CDR3 DNA: TGTGCCAGCAGCTTAGGAGCGGGAGCCTACGAGCAGTACTTC. Translating gives CASSLGAGAYEQYF.

This clone was detected only a few times. The chain joins TRBV30 to TRBJ1-1, with TRBD1 identical over 8 bases. Unmatched junction bases numbered 6, after V lost 4 bases and J lost 5 bases. The CDR3 has 13 amino acids. Germline CDR1 and CDR2: GTSNPN and SVGIG (reference sequence). The chain's CDR3 is CAWTDRVKTEAFF. In DNA form, the CDR3 reads TGTGCCTGGACGGACAGGGTCAAGACTGAAGCTTTCTTT.

The J gene is TRBJ2-7, the V gene TRBV7-8; D not certain. Deletions cut 2 bases from V and 2 bases from J, with 10 bases between. Germline CDR1 and CDR2: SGHVS and FQNEAQ. CDR3 length equals 14 residues. CDR3 DNA: TGTGCCAGCAGCTTAACCGCCCGACCCTACGAGCAGTACTTC. This translates into CASSLTARPYEQYF.

The chain joins TRBV7-2 to TRBJ1-4; 7 bases fit TRBD1. Germline lookup yields CDR1 SGHTA and CDR2 FQGNSA. The CDR3 length is 13 residues. V lost 4 bases and J lost 7; bases outside the gene matches: 3. The CDR3 bases are TGTGCCAGCAGCTATGGGGACAGTGAAAAACTGTTTTTT. Amino acid sequence: CASSYGDSEKLFF.

DNA for the CDR3: TGTGCCTGGAGCGGCTTTAGCGACTATCCCTACGAGCAGTACTTC. Protein sequence: CAWSGFSDYPYEQYF. The J gene is TRBJ2-7, the V gene TRBV30; possibly TRBD2 for D (5 bases). Trimming removed 3 bases from V and 2 bases from J, with 17 bases in between. The length of the CDR3 is 15 residues. Looked up from germline, CDR1 is GTSNPN and CDR2 is SVGIG (reference sequence).

The chain joins TRBV13 to TRBJ1-3; D ambiguous. Germline CDR1 PRHDT, CDR2 FYEKMQ (reference sequence). With 5 bases removed from V and 6 bases from J, the gap between germline ends came to 11 bases. The CDR3 totals 13 residues. The chain's CDR3 is CASSAGLLNTIYF. The CDR3 DNA reads TGTGCCAGCAGCGCCGGACTATTAAACACCATATATTTT. The complete variable domain, with remaining parts taken from reference TRBV13 and TRBJ1-3, reads AAGVIQSPRHLIKEKRETATLKCYPIPRHDTVYWYQQGPGQDPQFLISFYEKMQSDKGSIPDRFSAQQFSDYHSELNMSSLELGDSALYFCASSAGLLNTIYFGEGSWLTVV.

Of note for this clone: Germline is not matched at one junction end, which may reflect a read error. In DNA form, the CDR3 reads TGTGCTAGCAGCCAGGACTATTCAGATACGCAGTATTTT. It codes for CASSQDYSDTQYF. This chain links TRBV7-7 with TRBJ2-3; D is perhaps TRBD2 (6 bases). The CDR3 loop spans 13 amino acids. Germline CDR1 SSHAT, CDR2 FNYEAQ (reference sequence).

V and J are TRBV2 and TRBJ2-5, with no clear D. Germline lookup yields CDR1 SNHLY and CDR2 FYNNEI. Between the trimmed V and J ends, which lost 4 bases and 2 bases, there was a span of 8 bases. The length of the CDR3 is 13 residues. This chain's CDR3 is CASSGIQQETQYF. The CDR3 DNA follows: TGTGCCAGCAGTGGTATTCAGCAAGAGACCCAGTACTTC. Filled out from reference TRBV2 and TRBJ2-5, the complete variable domain reads EPEVTQTPSHQVTQMGQEVILRCVPISNHLYFYWYRQILGQKVEFLVSFYNNEISEKSEIFDDQFSVERPDGSNFTLKIRSTKLEDSAMYFCASSGIQQETQYFGPGTRLLVL.

The chain uses TRBV2 and TRBJ1-2, with D tentatively TRBD1 (6 bases). Germline CDR1 and CDR2: SNHLY and FYNNEI. The ends were cut back, 2 bases at V and 7 bases at J, with 17 bases in the middle. This CDR3 is built from 15 residues. This CDR3 is CASSEPEDRGFGYTF. In DNA, the CDR3 is TGTGCCAGCAGTGAACCCGAGGACAGAGGATTTGGCTACACCTTC. Variable domain in full (rest from reference TRBV2 and TRBJ1-2): EPEVTQTPSHQVTQMGQEVILRCVPISNHLYFYWYRQILGQKVEFLVSFYNNEISEKSEIFDDQFSVERPDGSNFTLKIRSTKLEDSAMYFCASSEPEDRGFGYTFGSGTRLTVV.